The sequence of this T cell receptor (beta chain) was determined in a study of OX40 agonist ivuxolimab in advanced cancers. Method: immunoSEQ multiplex PCR; TCRdb's copy keeps in-frame clones and lacks some. Of 77,000 or so clones in the sample, around 93% are singletons; the top ten hold 0.53%. Whole-study findings and limits: Relative to CD4+ cells, CD8+ T cells on average had more expanded clones.

A word on this clone: Its antigen is unidentified. Additional DNA sequences in this sample encode the identical CDR3.

Systemic immunosuppression or a history of autoimmune disease excluded patients. Sampled blood was obtained at baseline, cycle 4 day 1, and cycle 7 day 1. The sequence was obtained from an adult with an advanced solid tumor such as melanoma, head and neck, liver or kidney cancer. Sequenced material: CD4+ or CD8+ T cells sorted from blood, taken in a trial of the OX40 agonist ivuxolimab.

The CDR3 protein is CASSLGGPSNQPQHF. The CDR3 coding sequence is TGTGCCAGCAGTTTGGGGGGCCCTAGCAATCAGCCCCAGCATTTT. The chain uses TRBV28 and TRBJ1-5; a weak D match, TRBD1 (6 bases). Trimming pared 3 bases from V and 0 bases from J, leaving 9 bases between. Looked up from germline, CDR1 is MDHEN and CDR2 is SYDVKM. CDR3 length equals 15 residues. Full variable domain (rest looked up from reference TRBV28 and TRBJ1-5): DVKVTQSSRYLVKRTGEKVFLECVQDMDHENMFWYRQDPGLGLRLIYFSYDVKMKEKGDIPEGYSVSREKKERFSLILESASTNQTSMYLCASSLGGPSNQPQHFGDGTRLSIL.